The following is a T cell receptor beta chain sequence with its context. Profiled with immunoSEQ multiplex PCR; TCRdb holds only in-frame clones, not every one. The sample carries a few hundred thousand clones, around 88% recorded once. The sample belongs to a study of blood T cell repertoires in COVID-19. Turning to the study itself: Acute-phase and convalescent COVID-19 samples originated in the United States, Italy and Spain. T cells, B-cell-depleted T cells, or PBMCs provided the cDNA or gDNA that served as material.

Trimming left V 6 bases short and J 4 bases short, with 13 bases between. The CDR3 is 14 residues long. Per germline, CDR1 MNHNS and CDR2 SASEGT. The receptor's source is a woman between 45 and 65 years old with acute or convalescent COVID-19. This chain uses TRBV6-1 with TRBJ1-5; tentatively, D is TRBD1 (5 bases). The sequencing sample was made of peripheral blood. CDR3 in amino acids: CASRLTDGNQPQHF. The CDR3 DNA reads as TGTGCCAGCAGGCTGACAGATGGAAATCAGCCCCAGCATTTT.